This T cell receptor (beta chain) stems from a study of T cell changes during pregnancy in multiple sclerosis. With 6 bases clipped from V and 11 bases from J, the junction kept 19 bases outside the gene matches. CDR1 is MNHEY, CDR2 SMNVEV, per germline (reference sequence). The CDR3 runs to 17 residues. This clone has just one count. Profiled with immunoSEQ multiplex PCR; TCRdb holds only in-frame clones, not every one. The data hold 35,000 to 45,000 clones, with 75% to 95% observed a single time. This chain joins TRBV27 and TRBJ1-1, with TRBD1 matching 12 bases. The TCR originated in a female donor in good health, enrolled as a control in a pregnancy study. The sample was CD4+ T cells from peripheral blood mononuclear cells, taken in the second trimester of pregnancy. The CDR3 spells CASSSRATGTGGGSAFF. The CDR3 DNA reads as TGTGCCAGCAGCTCCCGGGCCACCGGGACAGGGGGCGGGTCGGCTTTCTTT.